A single sample is the source of the 10 T cell receptor beta chains below, sequenced in a study of tumor-infiltrating lymphocytes in primary liver carcinoma. Blood RNA was derived from unsorted whole blood, and germline DNA was extracted too. Making TCR beta cDNA involved approximately 480 ng total RNA and a constant-region primer. It was through three nested multiplex PCR rounds of slightly modified ARM-PCR that TCR beta libraries arose. TRBV1-TRBV30 forward primers paired with a C-beta reverse primer were used in the first two PCR rounds, which ran 9 to 10 cycles each. TCRdb re-derived calls from the multiplex PCR reads in MiXCR, one entry per CDR3 protein. This table has fewer than 350,000 distinct CDR3 sequences, around three fifths appearing once. The specimen sequenced was peripheral blood. The receptors shown here come from a man in his forties or fifties with primary liver carcinoma and hepatitis B virus infection.

In its sample, this clonotype was seen a few times. J is TRBJ2-3 and V is TRBV5-4; D possibly corresponds to TRBD2 (6 bases). CDR1 and CDR2 (germline): SGHNT, YYREEE (reference sequence). Trimming stripped 6 bases from V and 2 bases from J, with 16 bases between. This CDR3 is built from 15 residues. The CDR3 DNA follows: TGTGCCAGCAACTCCCGGGACTTTCCCACAGATACGCAGTATTTT. Protein product: CASNSRDFPTDTQYF.

This chain joins TRBV5-4 and TRBJ2-3, with 15 bases identical to TRBD2. The germline V gene encodes CDR1 SGHNT and CDR2 YYREEE (reference sequence). The V segment lost 4 bases and the J segment 2 bases; nucleotides outside the gene matches: 8. The CDR3 totals 18 residues. CDR3 sequence (DNA): TGTGCCAGCAGCCCTGGGGGGACTAGCGGGGGGATCACAGATACGCAGTATTTT. It codes for CASSPGGTSGGITDTQYF. The entire variable domain, with the rest obtained from reference TRBV5-4 and TRBJ2-3, is as follows: ETGVTQSPTHLIKTRGQQVTLRCSSQSGHNTVSWYQQALGQGPQFIFQYYREEENGRGNFPPRFSGLQFPNYSSELNVNALELDDSALYLCASSPGGTSGGITDTQYFGPGTRLTVL.

On this clonotype itself: Given a much more abundant clone one base away, this may be a read error. This chain links TRBV29-1 with TRBJ2-2, with 10 positions matching TRBD2. The CDR3 runs 17 residues. CDR1 and CDR2 (germline): SQVTM, ANQGSEA. The V gene end was trimmed by 7 bases and the J gene end by 0 bases; junction bases not matched to a gene: 11. The CDR3 DNA follows: TGCAGCGCTGTTTTCCAGACTAGCGGGCCGAACACCGGGGAGCTGTTTTTT. It is translated as CSAVFQTSGPNTGELFF.

The chain employs TRBV10-3 and TRBJ1-1; D possibly corresponds to TRBD1 (6 bases). Trimming left V 4 bases short and J 6 bases short, with 12 bases between. Per germline, CDR1 ENHRY and CDR2 SYGVKD. CDR3 length: 13 amino acids. The CDR3 sequence is CAISVKGVAEAFF. For the CDR3, the DNA is TGTGCCATCAGTGTTAAGGGGGTGGCTGAAGCTTTCTTT.

The table lists this clonotype with many counts. DNA for the CDR3: TGCAGCGTTGAACGTGACAGAGACTCCGAGCAGTACTTC. It yields the protein CSVERDRDSEQYF. The rearrangement uses TRBV29-1 and TRBJ2-7; possible D gene TRBD1, 5 bases. From germline, CDR1 is SQVTM and CDR2 ANQGSEA. The CDR3 runs 13 residues. The V end lost 2 bases, the J end lost 6 bases, and 14 bases lay between the germline ends.

This clonotype was recorded only once. The chain is built from TRBV5-1 and TRBJ2-3; possibly TRBD2 for D (6 bases). This CDR3 has 14 amino acids. V lost 4 bases and J lost 6, with 15 bases in between. The V gene's germline CDR1 is SGHRS and CDR2 YFSETQ. The CDR3 region is CASSLRYGGDTQYF. DNA for the CDR3: TGCGCCAGCAGCCTCCGGTACGGAGGGGATACGCAGTATTTT.

This clonotype was seen only once. A single base separates this from a much larger clone, so it may be a read error. V usage is TRBV4-3 and J usage is TRBJ1-6; unclear D gene. CDR3 length: 15 amino acids. Germline loops: CDR1 LGHNA, CDR2 YSLEER. CDR3 sequence reads: CASSQEAINNTPLHF. The CDR3 DNA follows: TGCGCCAGCAGCCAAGAGGCAATAAATAATACACCCCTCCACTTT.

This clonotype was picked up a small number of times. The chain recombines TRBV7-8 with TRBJ1-5; 7 positions match TRBD1. V lost 6 bases to trimming and J lost 3 bases; unmatched junction nucleotides: 5. CDR1 SGHVS and CDR2 FQNEAQ come from the germline V gene. CDR3 length: 14 amino acids. CDR3 bases: TGTGCCAGCAGGAAAGGGACAGTCAATCAGCCCCAGCATTTT. Translation gives CASRKGTVNQPQHF.

CDR3 nucleotides: TGTGCCAGCAGCTTGGCTCAGTCAACGATGAATGACAACTATGGCTACACCTTC. The encoded protein is CASSLAQSTMNDNYGYTF. V usage is TRBV5-5 and J usage is TRBJ1-2; D gene uncertain. V lost 0 bases to trimming and J lost 2 bases, with 20 bases between them. Germline CDR1 reads SGHKS; CDR2 reads YYEKEE (reference sequence). CDR3 length equals 18 residues.

Comments on this clonotype: The junction departs from germline at one end; a sequencing error may be responsible. The V gene is TRBV6-5, the J gene TRBJ2-3; D is uncertain. Germline assignment: CDR1 MNHEY and CDR2 SVGAGI. The CDR3 spans 14 residues. CDR3 coding DNA: TGTGCCGGCAGTTACTCGAGTGAAGAAGATACGCAGTATTTT. It is translated as CAGSYSSEEDTQYF.